The 27 T cell receptor beta chains presented below share a single source sample, sequenced in a study of T cells in localized non-small cell lung cancer. The protocol was immunoSEQ multiplex PCR, while the TCRdb copy is restricted to in-frame clones and leaves out a portion. The data show about 78,000 clones, around four fifths seen once. This specimen consisted of peripheral blood, obtained before any cancer treatment. Receptors were obtained from a man aged 40 to 70 with stage I lung adenocarcinoma.

The chain combines TRBV7-3 with TRBJ2-1; TRBD1 or TRBD2 may be the D gene (7 bases each). Germline V CDR1 and CDR2: SGHTA, FQGTGA. Trimming shortened V by 4 bases and J by 5 bases, and 21 bases separated the two germline ends. CDR3 size: 17 residues. The CDR3, as DNA: TGTGCCAGCAGCTCGTCCCACCAGGGGGGGGGAAACAATGAGCAGTTCTTC. The encoded protein is CASSSSHQGGGNNEQFF.

The chain joins TRBV20-1 to TRBJ2-7; D is perhaps TRBD2 (6 bases). In germline, CDR1 is DFQATT, CDR2 SNEGSKA (reference sequence). The CDR3 runs to 11 residues. V was cut by 7 bases and J by 5 bases, with 12 bases left in between. CDR3 loop: CSGEGRHEQYF. CDR3 in DNA: TGCAGTGGGGAAGGGAGGCACGAGCAGTACTTC.

This chain links TRBV6-5 with TRBJ2-1; tentatively, D is TRBD1 or TRBD2 (5 bases each). CDR1 is MNHEY, CDR2 SVGAGI, per germline. V dropped 0 bases and J dropped 3 bases, with 6 bases sitting between them. The CDR3 loop spans 14 amino acids. The CDR3 bases are TGTGCCAGCAGTTACTCGGGGGACTACAATGAGCAGTTCTTC. This codes for CASSYSGDYNEQFF.

V is TRBV4-1 and J is TRBJ1-3; perhaps TRBD1 as D (5 bases). Trimming pared 0 bases from V and 4 bases from J, leaving 19 bases between. The germline gives CDR1 MGHRA, CDR2 YSYEKL. This CDR3 is built from 18 residues. CDR3 sequence (DNA): TGCGCCAGCAGCCAAGATTCGGTCCGGGCAGGGAAGGGAAACACCATATATTTT. Its protein is CASSQDSVRAGKGNTIYF.

This rearrangement joins TRBV30 to TRBJ1-4; a weak D match, TRBD1 (6 bases). The ends were cut back, 7 bases at V and 5 bases at J, with 14 bases in the middle. Germline lookup yields CDR1 GTSNPN and CDR2 SVGIG (reference sequence). The CDR3 runs to 13 residues. CDR3 in amino acids: CASRGALNEKLFF. The CDR3 DNA is TGTGCCTCGCGGGGGGCGCTCAATGAAAAACTGTTTTTT.

V and J are TRBV28 and TRBJ2-1; D might be TRBD2 (6 bases). The length of the CDR3 is 15 residues. With 6 bases removed from V and 5 bases from J, the gap between germline ends came to 17 bases. Germline V gives CDR1 MDHEN, CDR2 SYDVKM. As DNA, the CDR3 is TGTGCCAGCAGCCGTCGGCTAGCGCACAACAATGAGCAGTTCTTC. This codes for CASSRRLAHNNEQFF.

This clone came up once. The chain joins TRBV30 to TRBJ1-1; 9 nucleotides agree with TRBD1. CDR3 size: 16 residues. V shed 1 base and J 5 bases; nucleotides not matched to a gene: 11. CDR1 and CDR2 from the germline V gene are GTSNPN and SVGIG (reference sequence). The CDR3 DNA is TGTGCCTGGAGTGCCCACAGGGGGCTGAGGAATACTGAAGCTTTCTTT. It is translated as CAWSAHRGLRNTEAFF.

V usage is TRBV21-1 and J usage is TRBJ1-3; TRBD1 was called by the table and not checked on the DNA. TRBV21-1 corresponds to a pseudogene. This CDR3 is 13 amino acids long. The CDR3 loop is CASTTGSGNTIYF. Here the CDR3 DNA reads TGTGCCAGCACGACAGGGTCTGGAAACACCATATATTTT.

The chain joins TRBV2 to TRBJ1-1; D is undetermined. CDR3 size: 10 residues. Germline-derived CDR1 and CDR2 are SNHLY and FYNNEI. Trimming cost V 9 bases and J 2 bases, with 4 bases left between them. DNA of the CDR3: TGTGCCAGTAAAAACACTGAAGCTTTCTTT. Protein product: CASKNTEAFF.

The chain has TRBV18 and TRBJ2-5, with 8 bases matching TRBD1. CDR3 size: 16 residues. The germline V gene encodes CDR1 KGHSH and CDR2 LQKENI. V trimming: 2 bases; J trimming: 5 bases; junction bases outside the gene matches: 10. CDR3 in amino acids: CASSPGTGLEGETQYF. CDR3 sequence (DNA): TGTGCCAGCTCACCAGGGACAGGCCTAGAAGGGGAGACCCAGTACTTC.

The chain joins TRBV6-5 to TRBJ1-1; D unclear. The V end lost 2 bases, the J end lost 6 bases, and 10 bases lay between the germline ends. Germline assignment: CDR1 MNHEY and CDR2 SVGAGI. The CDR3 length is 13 residues. CDR3 region: CASSYQKGSEAFF. CDR3 sequence (DNA): TGTGCCAGCAGTTACCAAAAGGGCTCTGAAGCTTTCTTT.

J is TRBJ2-5 and V is TRBV14; D remains ambiguous. This CDR3 comprises 16 residues. V lost 2 bases to trimming and J lost 3 bases, with 16 bases between them. Germline assignment: CDR1 SGHDN and CDR2 FVKESK. CDR3 residues: CASSQSWRHAKETQYF. The DNA for the CDR3 is TGTGCCAGCAGCCAATCATGGAGACACGCTAAAGAGACCCAGTACTTC.

The V call is TRBV9, the J call TRBJ2-7; TRBD1 is a possible D gene (6 bases). The CDR3 consists of 15 residues. Germline V lookup: CDR1 SGDLS, CDR2 YYNGEE. The ends were cut back, 0 bases at V and 7 bases at J, with 17 bases in the middle. The CDR3 reads CASSVDGGPRGEQYF. DNA for the CDR3: TGTGCCAGCAGCGTAGATGGGGGCCCTCGGGGTGAGCAGTACTTC.

This clone showed up just once. The chain uses TRBV5-6 and TRBJ1-2; 9 bases are a match to TRBD1. This CDR3 is 15 amino acids long. Germline CDR1 reads SGHDT; CDR2 reads YYEEEE. V shed 4 bases, J shed 4 bases, and the junction held 8 bases outside the gene matches. The CDR3 coding sequence is TGTGCCAGCAGCGTAACGGGACAGGGTGGCTATGGCTACACCTTC. This translates into CASSVTGQGGYGYTF.

The chain recombines TRBV6-1 with TRBJ1-2; D is unresolved. The CDR3 is 15 amino acids. The germline CDR1 and CDR2 sequences are MNHNS and SASEGT. V was shortened by 10 bases and J by 6 bases, with 24 bases between the two germline ends. CDR3 residues: CATLSSWGQEDGYTF. As DNA, the CDR3 is TGTGCCACCCTATCAAGTTGGGGTCAGGAGGATGGCTACACCTTC.

V and J are TRBV7-2 and TRBJ1-2; the match to TRBD1 covers 7 bases. This CDR3 has 17 residues. Germline V gives CDR1 SGHTA, CDR2 FQGNSA. V trimming: 2 bases; J trimming: 7 bases; junction bases outside the gene matches: 16. This CDR3 reads CASSLQVTQGRLGGYTF. The CDR3 coding sequence is TGTGCCAGCAGCTTACAAGTTACACAGGGGAGGTTGGGTGGCTACACCTTC.

This rearrangement joins TRBV29-1 to TRBJ2-7; D may correspond to TRBD1 or TRBD2 (5 bases each). CDR1 is SQVTM and CDR2 is ANQGSEA in the germline V gene. V lost 4 bases and J lost 3, with 16 bases in between. The CDR3 sequence is 14 residues long. CDR3 DNA sequence: TGCAGCGTTGGGGCCCTGGGGGTTCGCTACGAGCAGTACTTC. Translation: CSVGALGVRYEQYF.

The chain uses TRBV30 and TRBJ1-6; no reliable D call. V lost 5 bases, J lost 0 bases, and 11 bases lay in between. Germline V CDR1 and CDR2: GTSNPN, SVGIG (reference sequence). The CDR3 is 15 residues long. The CDR3: CAWVGRSSYNSPLHF. Here the CDR3 DNA reads TGTGCCTGGGTCGGACGGAGCTCCTATAATTCACCCCTCCACTTT. Full variable domain (outside the CDR3, taken from reference TRBV30 and TRBJ1-6): SQTIHQWPATLVQPVGSPLSLECTVEGTSNPNLYWYRQAAGRGLQLLFYSVGIGQISSEVPQNLSASRPQDRQFILSSKKLLLSDSGFYLCAWVGRSSYNSPLHFGNGTRLTVT.

This clone appeared a single time. The genes are TRBV10-2 and TRBJ2-7; D may correspond to TRBD1 or TRBD2 (5 bases each). This CDR3 is 14 amino acids long. The germline V and J ends were trimmed by 2 bases and 3 bases, with 11 bases remaining between them. In germline, CDR1 is WSHSY, CDR2 SAAADI. In DNA form, the CDR3 reads TGCGCCAGCAGTGAGCGCAGGGAGCGCTACGAGCAGTACTTC. Translating it yields CASSERRERYEQYF.

This clone was recorded once. V is TRBV6-5 and J is TRBJ1-5; D gene uncertain. The V and J ends lost 6 bases and 4 bases respectively, with 10 bases between them. Germline V gene data show CDR1 as MNHEY and CDR2 as SVGAGI. The CDR3 totals 13 residues. The DNA for the CDR3 is TGTGCCAGCAGCCCCAGGCAGAATCAGCCCCAGCATTTT. Protein product: CASSPRQNQPQHF.

The chain employs TRBV19 and TRBJ2-1; no clear D gene. The CDR3 extends over 14 amino acids. Germline lookup yields CDR1 LNHDA and CDR2 SQIVND (reference sequence). V lost 2 bases and J lost 6, with 11 bases in between. The chain's CDR3 is CASSILRTTNEQFF. CDR3 bases: TGTGCCAGTAGTATATTGAGGACGACCAATGAGCAGTTCTTC.

The chain is built from TRBV7-2 and TRBJ1-2; D unresolved. The germline gives CDR1 SGHTA, CDR2 FQGNSA. Trimming removed 3 bases from V and 2 bases from J, with 13 bases in between. The CDR3 sequence is 15 residues long. In DNA, the CDR3 is TGTGCCAGCAGCTTCGGAGGTGTAAGAAACTATGGCTACACCTTC. It translates to CASSFGGVRNYGYTF.

This clone was recorded only once. The chain joins TRBV5-1 to TRBJ2-7; 8 positions agree with TRBD1. The CDR3 is 15 residues long. With V trimmed by 4 bases and J by 6 bases, 12 bases remained unmatched. Germline CDR1 reads SGHRS; CDR2 reads YFSETQ. As DNA, the CDR3 is TGCGCCAGCAGCGTGGGCGACAGGGGATCGGCCGAGCAGTACTTC. Amino acids: CASSVGDRGSAEQYF.

V gene TRBV5-4 combines with J gene TRBJ2-5; D remains ambiguous. The CDR3 is made up of 12 amino acids. Looked up from germline, CDR1 is SGHNT and CDR2 is YYREEE (reference sequence). Trimming left V 4 bases short and J 1 base short, with 5 bases between. In DNA, the CDR3 is TGTGCCAGCAGCCCTCTCCAAGAGACCCAGTACTTC. Translating gives CASSPLQETQYF.

This chain connects TRBV28 to TRBJ2-7, with a possible D match to TRBD2 (5 bases). Germline CDR1 MDHEN, CDR2 SYDVKM. The V end was cut by 7 bases, the J end by 6 bases, with 13 bases between. The CDR3 is 12 residues long. In DNA form, the CDR3 reads TGTGCCAGCACCCTCGGGGTGGGCGAGCAGTACTTC. Its protein product is CASTLGVGEQYF.

This clone turned up a few times. The gene calls are TRBV29-1 and TRBJ2-3, with 8 bases identical to TRBD2. V lost 6 bases to trimming and J lost 5 bases; unmatched junction nucleotides: 13. Looked up from germline, CDR1 is SQVTM and CDR2 is ANQGSEA. CDR3 size: 15 residues. This CDR3 is CSVIVGLAGQDTQYF. CDR3 bases: TGCAGCGTCATAGTAGGACTAGCCGGCCAAGATACGCAGTATTTT.

The chain carries TRBV5-4 and TRBJ2-3; 10 bases are shared with TRBD1. With 4 bases clipped from V and 5 bases from J, the junction kept 10 bases outside the gene matches. This CDR3 comprises 16 residues. In germline, CDR1 is SGHNT, CDR2 YYREEE (reference sequence). The DNA for the CDR3 is TGTGCCAGCAGCCAACCGACAGGGGGCGCGGAAGATACGCAGTATTTT. Translated: CASSQPTGGAEDTQYF.